The 28 T cell receptor beta chains given below trace back to one sample, sequenced in a study of T-cell memory formation after mild COVID-19. MiXCR was run by TCRdb on the 5' RACE reads, yielding one entry per CDR3 protein. This table holds a few hundred thousand distinct CDR3 sequences, over 15% found once. Sequences were obtained from PBMCs or a T cell subset sorted from them (not recorded which). These receptors came from a man between 18 and 29 years old who had mild COVID-19 (a few samples of this study predate the infection). Cell type and time point are not known.

In its sample, this clonotype was seen a few times. The V call is TRBV7-2, the J call TRBJ2-7; tentative D call: TRBD2 (6 bases). Trimming took off 5 bases at V and 0 bases at J, with 14 bases between the two ends. This CDR3 contains 15 residues. Germline V lookup: CDR1 SGHTA, CDR2 FQGNSA. CDR3 DNA: TGTGCCAGCAGCCGGCCGGGACTTGGCTCCTACGAGCAGTACTTC. As protein: CASSRPGLGSYEQYF.

The V and J genes are TRBV7-2 and TRBJ2-5; the match to TRBD2 covers 8 bases. The CDR3 covers 12 residues. J gave up 7 bases and V 5 bases, and 3 bases lay outside the gene matches. CDR1 SGHTA and CDR2 FQGNSA come from the germline V gene. The CDR3 DNA reads TGTGCCAGCAGCCCTGCGGGGGGGACCCAGTACTTC. This translates into CASSPAGGTQYF.

This clonotype was seen more than once but under ten times. The V gene is TRBV7-9, the J gene TRBJ2-2; D not certain. V lost 3 bases and J lost 1, with 9 bases in between. The CDR3 length is 15 residues. Germline V gene data show CDR1 as SEHNR and CDR2 as FQNEAQ (reference sequence). CDR3 bases: TGTGCCAGCAGCTTGATGGACGAGAACACCGGGGAGCTGTTTTTT. This codes for CASSLMDENTGELFF.

This clonotype appeared a few times. The V call is TRBV4-3, the J call TRBJ2-7; TRBD2 matches 7 bases. Germline V gene sequence: CDR1 LGHNA, CDR2 YSLEER. The CDR3 extends over 17 amino acids. Unmatched junction bases numbered 8, after V lost 0 bases and J lost 0 bases. In DNA, the CDR3 is TGCGCCAGCAGCCAAGATCAACCAGCGGGGCCCTCCTACGAGCAGTACGTC. Its protein product is CASSQDQPAGPSYEQYV.

The sample holds a few counts of this clonotype. The chain employs TRBV4-3 and TRBJ1-1; no definite D call. Germline lookup yields CDR1 LGHNA and CDR2 YSLEER. The CDR3 covers 11 residues. V was trimmed by 0 bases and J by 4 bases, leaving 0 bases between them. The CDR3 bases are TGCGCCAGCAGCCAAGACACTGAAGCTTTCTTT. Encoded protein: CASSQDTEAFF.

The chain uses TRBV14 and TRBJ2-3; D uncertain. Germline V gene lookup returns CDR1 SGHDN and CDR2 FVKESK. Between the trimmed V and J ends, which lost 0 bases and 4 bases, there was a span of 5 bases. The length of the CDR3 is 13 residues. The DNA of the CDR3 is TGTGCCAGCAGCCAAGAGCCCCCAGATACGCAGTATTTT. Protein sequence: CASSQEPPDTQYF.

This clonotype has just a few counts. The rearrangement links TRBV11-2 to TRBJ2-1; 9 bases line up with TRBD1. The CDR3 covers 16 residues. Germline assignment: CDR1 SGHAT and CDR2 FQNNGV. V lost 5 bases and J lost 6; bases outside the gene matches: 11. Here the CDR3 reads CASSVLRGQGLNEQFF. In nucleotides, the CDR3 is TGTGCCAGCAGCGTCCTTAGGGGACAGGGCCTCAATGAGCAGTTCTTC.

The chain joins TRBV20-1 to TRBJ2-7; 10 nucleotides line up with TRBD2. The germline CDR1 and CDR2 sequences are DFQATT and SNEGSKA (reference sequence). The CDR3 length is 13 residues. CDR3 in DNA: TGCAGCGTTCGGACTAGCGGTTCCTACGAGCAGTACGTC. Translated: CSVRTSGSYEQYV.

There are a few counts of this clonotype. The chain recombines TRBV28 with TRBJ2-2; tentative D call: TRBD2 (6 bases). Trimming took off 7 bases at V and 6 bases at J, with 24 bases between the two ends. CDR3 size: 17 residues. CDR1 MDHEN and CDR2 SYDVKM come from the germline V gene. The CDR3 is CASTPRAWAREAGELFF. The CDR3 region has the DNA TGTGCCAGCACCCCTAGGGCCTGGGCCAGGGAGGCCGGGGAGCTGTTTTTT.

In its sample, this clonotype was seen a few times. The rearrangement links TRBV2 to TRBJ2-2, with D uncertain. In germline, CDR1 is SNHLY, CDR2 FYNNEI. The length of the CDR3 is 13 residues. Trimming stripped 5 bases from V and 5 bases from J, with 9 bases between. The CDR3 coding sequence is TGTGCCAGCAGTCTTCACAGAACCGGGGAGCTGTTTTTT. Translating gives CASSLHRTGELFF.

This chain uses TRBV29-1 with TRBJ2-7; 8 nucleotides agree with TRBD2. With V trimmed by 0 bases and J by 3 bases, 4 bases remained unmatched. The length of the CDR3 is 14 residues. Germline CDR1 reads SQVTM; CDR2 reads ANQGSEA. The CDR3 spells CSVEECGGYYEQYV. The DNA of the CDR3 is TGCAGCGTTGAAGAGTGCGGGGGGTACTACGAGCAGTACGTC.

The chain uses TRBV7-6 and TRBJ2-3, with D uncertain. Trimming shortened V by 0 bases and J by 5 bases, and 12 bases separated the two germline ends. This CDR3 comprises 15 residues. Germline V CDR1 and CDR2: SGHVS, FNYEAQ. CDR3 sequence reads: CASSLAIRPGDTQYF. The CDR3 nucleotides are TGTGCCAGCAGCTTAGCGATACGACCGGGAGATACGCAGTATTTT.

This sequence joins TRBV6-5 and TRBJ2-2, with D possibly TRBD1 on 5 matching bases. CDR1 is MNHEY and CDR2 is SVGAGI in the germline V gene. The V end was cut by 6 bases, the J end by 3 bases, with 14 bases between. This CDR3 region has 15 residues. CDR3 residues: CASSLRQKHTGELFF. CDR3 DNA sequence: TGTGCCAGCAGCCTACGACAGAAACACACCGGGGAGCTGTTTTTT.

This chain connects TRBV10-3 to TRBJ1-1, with a possible D match to TRBD1 (6 bases). The CDR3 length is 14 residues. V dropped 2 bases and J dropped 2 bases, with 9 bases sitting between them. Germline V gene sequence: CDR1 ENHRY, CDR2 SYGVKD. CDR3: CAISETGPNTEAFF. Written as DNA, the CDR3 is TGTGCCATCAGTGAGACAGGGCCAAACACTGAAGCTTTCTTT.

The rearrangement uses TRBV2 and TRBJ2-3; D not certain. The germline V gene has CDR1 SNHLY and CDR2 FYNNEI. V lost 1 base and J 6 bases, leaving 20 bases between the germline ends. The CDR3 consists of 17 residues. The CDR3 region is CASSEGLIGPPIDTQYF. The CDR3 DNA sequence: TGTGCCAGCAGTGAAGGGTTAATCGGCCCCCCTATCGATACGCAGTATTTT.

This sequence joins TRBV10-3 and TRBJ2-7, with D unresolved. Trimming stripped 7 bases from V and 3 bases from J, with 7 bases between. The CDR3 runs 11 residues. Germline CDR1 ENHRY, CDR2 SYGVKD. The CDR3 is CAITAGYEQYF. CDR3 sequence (DNA): TGTGCCATCACGGCCGGCTACGAGCAGTACTTC.

A few counts support this clonotype. The chain links TRBV4-3 to TRBJ1-1, with D perhaps TRBD1 (5 bases). The CDR3 consists of 15 residues. The germline CDR1 and CDR2 sequences are LGHNA and YSLEER. The V end lost 3 bases, the J end lost 5 bases, and 16 bases lay between the germline ends. CDR3 residues: CASSQGFGGITEAFF. CDR3 DNA sequence: TGCGCCAGCAGCCAGGGCTTCGGGGGGATAACTGAAGCTTTCTTT.

The table lists this clonotype with a few counts. This chain joins TRBV7-9 and TRBJ1-5; 8 bases are shared with TRBD1. V lost 1 base to trimming and J lost 6 bases; unmatched junction nucleotides: 8. The CDR3 totals 16 residues. CDR1 is SEHNR, CDR2 FQNEAQ, per germline (reference sequence). CDR3 loop: CASSLGTDRVAQPQHF. The CDR3 DNA follows: TGTGCCAGCAGCTTAGGGACGGACAGGGTGGCTCAGCCCCAGCATTTT.

The gene calls are TRBV3-1 and TRBJ2-1, with 9 bases that match TRBD1. Germline CDR1 and CDR2: LGHDT and YNNKEL (reference sequence). The trim removed 3 bases at V and 9 bases at J, leaving 15 bases unmatched. The CDR3 consists of 17 residues. CDR3 region: CASSQGTGTGLDVEQFF. The CDR3 bases are TGTGCCAGCAGCCAGGGTACCGGGACAGGGCTTGATGTTGAGCAGTTCTTC.

V and J are TRBV4-3 and TRBJ2-7; D possibly uses TRBD1 or TRBD2 (5 bases each). The CDR3 has 15 amino acids. Trimming shortened V by 4 bases and J by 0 bases, and 13 bases separated the two germline ends. Per the germline V gene, CDR1 is LGHNA and CDR2 is YSLEER. CDR3 sequence reads: CASSLGTGSSYEQYF. CDR3 nucleotide sequence: TGCGCCAGCAGCCTCGGGACGGGGAGCTCCTACGAGCAGTACTTC.

This clonotype has a single count. The chain uses TRBV2 and TRBJ2-1, with TRBD2 identical over 9 bases. This CDR3 is built from 16 residues. V was clipped by 10 bases and J by 3 bases; unmatched bases: 13. Looked up from germline, CDR1 is SNHLY and CDR2 is FYNNEI. The CDR3 here is CAIRVERGVNYNEQFF. In DNA form, the CDR3 reads TGTGCCATCCGTGTAGAGCGGGGGGTGAACTACAATGAGCAGTTCTTC.

This clonotype showed up just a few times. V usage is TRBV7-6 and J usage is TRBJ2-2, with a possible D match to TRBD2 (5 bases). The germline V gene has CDR1 SGHVS and CDR2 FNYEAQ. With 4 bases removed from V and 5 bases from J, the gap between germline ends came to 17 bases. The CDR3 contains 16 residues. The CDR3 nucleotides read TGTGCCAGCAGCTACCCCCCGGGCCGCGGGACCGGGGAGCTGTTTTTT. Translating gives CASSYPPGRGTGELFF.

This clonotype was counted only a few times. The chain uses TRBV5-1 and TRBJ2-1; TRBD1 matches at 8 bases. Germline CDR1 SGHRS, CDR2 YFSETQ. With V trimmed by 4 bases and J by 6 bases, 6 bases remained unmatched. This CDR3 is 14 amino acids long. CDR3 coding DNA: TGCGCCAGCAGCACTCGGACAGGGCGCAATGAGCAGTTCTTC. It codes for CASSTRTGRNEQFF.

This clonotype was recorded at least ten times. The V call is TRBV7-8, the J call TRBJ1-3; D uncertain. With 4 bases removed from V and 4 bases from J, the gap between germline ends came to 14 bases. The V gene's germline CDR1 is SGHVS and CDR2 FQNEAQ. The CDR3 runs to 15 residues. In DNA, the CDR3 is TGTGCCAGCAGCTCCGGACGACTGGGAGGAAACACCATATATTTT. Its translation is CASSSGRLGGNTIYF.

This clonotype was observed a few times. The V and J genes are TRBV29-1 and TRBJ2-1, with D possibly TRBD2 on 6 matching bases. CDR1 and CDR2 (germline): SQVTM, ANQGSEA. Trimming cost V 6 bases and J 4 bases, with 22 bases left between them. The CDR3 loop spans 16 amino acids. The CDR3 protein is CSVDISSGGTYNEQFF. In nucleotides, the CDR3 is TGCAGCGTAGATATATCTTCCGGGGGAACGTACAATGAGCAGTTCTTC.

The gene calls are TRBV7-2 and TRBJ2-2; D gene unclear. The germline V and J ends were trimmed by 3 bases and 7 bases, with 12 bases remaining between them. Germline loops: CDR1 SGHTA, CDR2 FQGNSA. This CDR3 region has 14 residues. The CDR3 nucleotides read TGTGCCAGCAGCTTCCTAGGGTCGGGCGGGGAGCTGTTTTTT. Translating it yields CASSFLGSGGELFF.

The chain combines TRBV20-1 with TRBJ2-7; 9 bases align to TRBD1. Germline-derived CDR1 and CDR2 are DFQATT and SNEGSKA (reference sequence). V was pared by 1 base and J by 7 bases, with 8 bases of the junction left unmatched. This CDR3 is built from 14 residues. CDR3: CSARGWDREAEQYF. The CDR3 DNA reads as TGCAGTGCTAGAGGTTGGGACAGGGAAGCGGAGCAGTACTTC.

The sample holds a few counts of this clonotype. This chain uses TRBV7-8 with TRBJ1-1, with D perhaps TRBD1 (5 bases). Trimming removed 5 bases at V and 0 bases at J, with 13 bases between. Germline V CDR1 and CDR2: SGHVS, FQNEAQ. This CDR3 has 15 amino acids. CDR3 amino acids: CASSLFRGLNTEAFF. The CDR3 DNA is TGTGCCAGCAGCCTCTTCCGGGGGTTGAACACTGAAGCTTTCTTT.